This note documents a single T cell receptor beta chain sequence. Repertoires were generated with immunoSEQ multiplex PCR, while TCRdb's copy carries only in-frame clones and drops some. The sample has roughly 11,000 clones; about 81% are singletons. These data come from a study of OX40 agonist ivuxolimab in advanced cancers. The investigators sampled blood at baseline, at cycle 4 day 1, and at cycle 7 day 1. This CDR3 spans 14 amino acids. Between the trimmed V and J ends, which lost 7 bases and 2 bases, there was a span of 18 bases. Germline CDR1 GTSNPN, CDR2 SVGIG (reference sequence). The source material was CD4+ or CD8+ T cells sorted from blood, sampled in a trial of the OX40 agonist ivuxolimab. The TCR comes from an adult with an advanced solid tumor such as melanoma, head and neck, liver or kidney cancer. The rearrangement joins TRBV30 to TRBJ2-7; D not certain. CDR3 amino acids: CASTFNGPTYEQYF. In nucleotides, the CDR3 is TGTGCCTCCACGTTTAACGGGCCGACCTACGAGCAGTACTTC.